This TCR beta chain was profiled in a study of T cell responses to AZD1222 COVID-19 vaccine. Study-wide findings and caveats: Clonal diversity was possibly underestimated, and white British individuals and females predominated among donors. Spike-specific TCRs gained breadth and depth after people received two AZD1222 doses.

The repertoire was sequenced with immunoSEQ multiplex PCR; TCRdb's copy has only in-frame clones and lacks some. There are about 140,000 clones in the sample; over 85% occur only once, and approximately 4.7% lies in the top ten. The V gene end was trimmed by 5 bases and the J gene end by 6 bases; junction bases not matched to a gene: 9. Germline V gives CDR1 SGHTA, CDR2 FQGNSA. The CDR3 has 15 residues. Concerning this clone: Its target is not known.

The sequenced sample was peripheral blood, obtained on day 0 of AZD1222 vaccination. The source is an adult in good health. This chain links TRBV7-2 with TRBJ2-7, with TRBD2 identical over 11 bases. The CDR3 loop is CASSRPELAGVEQYF. CDR3 sequence (DNA): TGTGCCAGCAGCCGGCCCGAACTAGCGGGAGTCGAGCAGTACTTC. Using reference TRBV7-2 and TRBJ2-7 for the parts outside the CDR3, the full variable domain is GAGVSQSPSNKVTEKGKDVELRCDPISGHTALYWYRQSLGQGLEFLIYFQGNSAPDKSGLPSDRFSAERTGGSVSTLTIQRTQQEDSAVYLCASSRPELAGVEQYFGPGTRLTVT.